This is a list of T cell receptor beta chains from one sample in a study of blood T cell repertoires in COVID-19. The data were produced by immunoSEQ multiplex PCR, yet TCRdb's version contains in-frame clones alone and is incomplete. The sample lists fewer than 200,000 clones; 65% to 85% were seen once. What was sequenced was PBMCs or T cells enriched from blood (not recorded which). These TCRs come from a woman in her thirties or forties with acute COVID-19. CDR3s include the opening cysteine and the closing phenylalanine or tryptophan. A D gene is named only where the DNA matches it firmly. Expanded clones get a size class; other rows say once, few or many, or leave the size out.

j_call,v_call,d_call,clone_size,cdr3_aa,cdr3_nt
TRBJ2-3,TRBV9,.,.,CASSVAGNTDTQYF,TGTGCCAGCAGCGTAGCGGGAAACACAGATACGCAGTATTTT
TRBJ2-7,TRBV30,TRBD1,few,CAWSVDRDNEQYF,TGTGCCTGGAGTGTTGACAGGGATAACGAGCAGTACTTC
TRBJ2-7,TRBV12-5,TRBD2,.,CASGLLNGEGISYEQYF,TGTGCTAGTGGTTTGCTAAACGGGGAGGGCATTTCCTACGAGCAGTACTTC
TRBJ2-3,TRBV18,TRBD1,few,CASSPSPGQLRTDTQYF,TGTGCCAGCTCGCCTTCACCGGGACAGCTTCGCACAGATACGCAGTATTTT
TRBJ1-2,TRBV7-9,.,.,CASSFNNIYTF,TGTGCCAGCAGCTTTAACAACATCTACACCTTC
TRBJ2-5,TRBV19,TRBD2,few,CASSVDRLAVETQYF,TGTGCCAGTAGTGTCGATAGACTAGCCGTGGAGACCCAGTACTTC
TRBJ2-2,TRBV18,.,.,CASSPWEANTGELFF,TGTGCCAGCTCACCCTGGGAGGCGAACACCGGGGAGCTGTTTTTT
TRBJ2-7,TRBV24-1,.,.,CATSDLRENRDPYEQYF,TGTGCCACCAGTGATTTGCGTGAGAACAGGGACCCCTACGAGCAGTACTTC
TRBJ2-1,TRBV5-1,.,once,CASSLAGFEQFF,TGCGCCAGCAGCTTGGCGGGTTTTGAGCAGTTCTTC
TRBJ2-1,TRBV11-2,.,.,CASSAESRGYNEQFF,TGTGCCAGCAGCGCCGAATCGCGGGGATACAATGAGCAGTTCTTC